These T cell receptor beta chains were read from a single sample in a study of shared clonotypes between healthy human individuals. The repertoire was sequenced with immunoSEQ multiplex PCR; TCRdb's copy has only in-frame clones and lacks some. The repertoire has 2.5 million or so clones, 90% to 95% of them found once; the top ten carry around 0.14%. What was sequenced was naive CD4+ T cells sorted from blood. The source is a young man in good health. The CDR3 runs from the conserved cysteine through the conserved F or W. A D gene is named only where the DNA matches it firmly. Part of the rows lack a size; the others show once, few, many or a class for expanded clones.

V,size,J,D,CDR3,DNA
TRBV6-5,.,TRBJ1-2,TRBD1,CASRRGQGYGYTF,TGTGCCAGCAGGCGTGGACAGGGTTATGGCTACACCTTC
TRBV6-6,once,TRBJ1-2,TRBD1,CASSSPQGAVNYGYTF,TGTGCCAGCAGTTCACCGCAGGGGGCAGTTAACTATGGCTACACCTTC
TRBV9,.,TRBJ1-1,TRBD1,CASSPRGRGRGDEAFF,TGTGCCAGCAGCCCCCGCGGCAGGGGGCGCGGGGATGAAGCTTTCTTT
TRBV5-8,.,TRBJ2-7,TRBD1,CASSTGQGTYEQYF,TGTGCCAGCAGCACAGGACAGGGGACCTACGAGCAGTACTTC
TRBV11-2,.,TRBJ2-7,.,CASSSRGGVMAPYEQYF,TGTGCCAGCAGCTCCCGGGGAGGCGTGATGGCCCCTTACGAGCAGTACTTC
TRBV6-6,.,TRBJ1-5,.,CASSTPRADQPQHF,TGTGCCAGCTCAACCCCCCGTGCAGATCAGCCCCAGCATTTT
TRBV6-1,.,TRBJ1-5,.,CASSEGSYNQPQHF,TGTGCCAGCAGTGAGGGCAGCTATAATCAGCCCCAGCATTTT
TRBV6-5,.,TRBJ1-1,TRBD1,CASSRDRGTTEAFF,TGTGCCAGCAGTCGGGACAGGGGGACGACTGAAGCTTTCTTT
TRBV2,.,TRBJ1-5,.,CASSEPLENQPQHF,TGTGCCAGCAGTGAACCTTTGGAGAATCAGCCCCAGCATTTT
TRBV5-1,.,TRBJ1-6,.,CASSLGQPNSPLHF,TGCGCCAGCAGCTTGGGACAGCCGAATTCACCCCTCCACTTT
TRBV4-1,.,TRBJ2-7,.,CASSPNQGYEQYF,TGCGCCAGCAGCCCAAACCAGGGTTACGAGCAGTACTTC
TRBV11-1,.,TRBJ1-2,TRBD1,CASSSGTEPRVDTF,TGTGCCAGCAGCTCCGGGACAGAGCCCCGCGTGGACACCTTC
TRBV6-1,.,TRBJ2-1,TRBD1,CASSDRDRNNEQFF,TGTGCCAGCAGTGACCGGGACAGAAACAATGAGCAGTTCTTC
TRBV5-1,.,TRBJ1-5,.,CASSYSGGPNQPQHF,TGCGCCAGCAGCTACAGCGGGGGCCCCAATCAGCCCCAGCATTTT
TRBV7-6,.,TRBJ1-6,.,CASSLPNSPLHF,TGTGCCAGCAGCTTACCGAATTCACCCCTCCACTTT
TRBV18,.,TRBJ1-4,.,CASSPTATNEKLFF,TGTGCCAGCTCACCAACAGCAACTAATGAAAAACTGTTTTTT
TRBV11-2,.,TRBJ1-2,.,CASSLEPGANYGYTF,TGTGCCAGCAGCTTAGAACCAGGGGCTAACTATGGCTACACCTTC
TRBV6-7,.,TRBJ2-7,.,CATPTAYEQYF,TGTGCCACCCCCACCGCCTACGAGCAGTACTTC
TRBV5-5,.,TRBJ1-1,.,CASSAVTSSPELGAFF,TGTGCCAGCAGCGCGGTAACTAGTAGTCCCGAACTAGGAGCTTTCTTT
TRBV30,.,TRBJ2-1,TRBD1,CAWSKRGLGDEQFF,TGTGCCTGGAGTAAGAGGGGGCTTGGAGATGAGCAGTTCTTC
TRBV30,.,TRBJ2-2,TRBD1,CANHRDRAPGELFF,TGTGCCAACCACCGGGACAGGGCCCCCGGGGAGCTGTTTTTT
TRBV19,.,TRBJ1-1,.,CASSIGQRNTEAFF,TGTGCCAGTAGTATAGGGCAGCGGAACACTGAAGCTTTCTTT
TRBV5-1,.,TRBJ2-1,TRBD2,CASSSSGGSYNEQFF,TGCGCCAGCAGCTCTAGCGGGGGCTCCTACAATGAGCAGTTCTTC
TRBV5-1,.,TRBJ2-7,.,CASSSDSGYEQYF,TGCGCCAGCAGCTCAGACAGCGGCTACGAGCAGTACTTC
TRBV4-1,.,TRBJ2-2,.,CASSQADFTGELFF,TGCGCCAGCAGCCAAGCCGATTTTACCGGGGAGCTGTTTTTT
TRBV6-5,.,TRBJ1-6,.,CASSRQNSPLHF,TGTGCCAGCAGCCGACAGAATTCACCCCTCCACTTT
TRBV23-1,.,TRBJ2-7,.,CASTGGGVAGWLFYEQYF,TGCGCCAGCACAGGGGGCGGGGTAGCGGGTTGGCTCTTCTACGAGCAGTACTTC
TRBV30,.,TRBJ1-6,.,CAWSLPLSPLHF,TGTGCCTGGAGCCTACCTCTTTCACCCCTCCACTTT
TRBV11-2,once,TRBJ2-3,.,CASSPHPYLTDTQYF,TGTGCCAGCAGCCCGCACCCATATCTCACAGATACGCAGTATTTT
TRBV14,.,TRBJ1-2,.,CASSPDRNYGYTF,TGTGCCAGCAGCCCTGACAGGAACTATGGCTACACCTTC
TRBV5-1,.,TRBJ2-3,.,CASSSDTKKQYF,TGCGCCAGCAGCTCCGACACCAAGAAGCAGTATTTT
TRBV7-9,few,TRBJ2-7,TRBD2,CASSPKGLAGAYEQYF,TGTGCCAGCAGCCCCAAGGGACTAGCGGGAGCCTACGAGCAGTACTTC
TRBV4-3,.,TRBJ2-4,TRBD2,CASSEGKGRGAKNIQYF,TGCGCCAGCAGCGAGGGCAAAGGGAGGGGAGCCAAAAACATTCAGTACTTC
TRBV6-1,.,TRBJ1-4,.,CASSPTGGTKLFF,TGTGCCAGCAGTCCGACGGGGGGCACAAAACTGTTTTTT
TRBV18,once,TRBJ2-7,TRBD2,CASSPPGLAGGTYEQYF,TGTGCCAGCTCACCACCGGGACTAGCGGGGGGTACCTACGAGCAGTACTTC
TRBV4-1,.,TRBJ1-5,TRBD1,CASSQEGTGNQPQHF,TGCGCCAGCAGCCAAGAGGGGACAGGGAATCAGCCCCAGCATTTT
TRBV6-1,.,TRBJ2-7,.,CASTTGVGYEQYF,TGTGCCAGCACAACTGGTGTGGGCTACGAGCAGTACTTC
TRBV23-1,.,TRBJ2-2,TRBD1,CASSQSRTGAGELFF,TGCGCCAGCAGTCAATCGAGGACAGGGGCCGGGGAGCTGTTTTTT
TRBV4-3,.,TRBJ2-3,TRBD2,CASSQGAALAGGDTQYF,TGCGCCAGCAGCCAAGGGGCGGCGCTAGCGGGGGGAGATACGCAGTATTTT
TRBV15,.,TRBJ2-5,.,CATSSNRDKGQETQYF,TGTGCCACCAGCAGTAACCGGGACAAGGGACAAGAGACCCAGTACTTC
TRBV7-2,.,TRBJ1-4,.,CASSPGTGSTNEKLFF,TGTGCCAGCAGCCCGGGTACGGGCTCAACTAATGAAAAACTGTTTTTT
TRBV10-2,.,TRBJ2-7,TRBD2,CASSESGGRAYEQYF,TGCGCCAGCAGTGAGTCTGGCGGGAGGGCCTACGAGCAGTACTTC
TRBV5-1,.,TRBJ2-1,.,CASSPVPGAYNEQFF,TGCGCCAGCAGCCCGGTTCCTGGGGCCTACAATGAGCAGTTCTTC
TRBV28,.,TRBJ1-1,.,CASSTGWTEAFF,TGTGCCAGCAGCACAGGGTGGACTGAAGCTTTCTTT
TRBV9,.,TRBJ2-5,.,CASSVVHGSGETQYF,TGTGCCAGCAGCGTAGTTCACGGCTCGGGGGAGACCCAGTACTTC
TRBV11-2,.,TRBJ1-5,.,CASSLDFNQPQHF,TGTGCCAGCAGCCTAGATTTTAATCAGCCCCAGCATTTT
TRBV6-6,.,TRBJ2-3,TRBD2,CASRRPSAGVADTQYF,TGTGCCAGCAGACGCCCATCAGCGGGAGTGGCAGATACGCAGTATTTT
TRBV11-1,.,TRBJ2-1,TRBD1,CATLRQGSSNEQFF,TGTGCCACATTGCGACAGGGGAGCTCTAATGAGCAGTTCTTC
TRBV5-4,.,TRBJ1-1,.,CASSYMNTEAFF,TGTGCCAGCAGCTACATGAACACTGAAGCTTTCTTT
TRBV2,.,TRBJ1-4,.,CASKSWGESEKLFF,TGTGCCAGCAAATCATGGGGGGAGAGCGAAAAACTGTTTTTT
TRBV11-2,.,TRBJ1-2,.,CASSSTGVYGYTF,TGTGCCAGCAGCTCAACGGGGGTCTATGGCTACACCTTC
TRBV18,.,TRBJ2-7,TRBD1,CASSPDSGTGGGEQYF,TGTGCCAGCTCACCAGATAGTGGGACAGGGGGCGGCGAGCAGTACTTC
TRBV15,.,TRBJ2-7,TRBD2,CATSRELAGSYEQYF,TGTGCCACCAGCAGAGAGTTAGCGGGGTCCTACGAGCAGTACTTC